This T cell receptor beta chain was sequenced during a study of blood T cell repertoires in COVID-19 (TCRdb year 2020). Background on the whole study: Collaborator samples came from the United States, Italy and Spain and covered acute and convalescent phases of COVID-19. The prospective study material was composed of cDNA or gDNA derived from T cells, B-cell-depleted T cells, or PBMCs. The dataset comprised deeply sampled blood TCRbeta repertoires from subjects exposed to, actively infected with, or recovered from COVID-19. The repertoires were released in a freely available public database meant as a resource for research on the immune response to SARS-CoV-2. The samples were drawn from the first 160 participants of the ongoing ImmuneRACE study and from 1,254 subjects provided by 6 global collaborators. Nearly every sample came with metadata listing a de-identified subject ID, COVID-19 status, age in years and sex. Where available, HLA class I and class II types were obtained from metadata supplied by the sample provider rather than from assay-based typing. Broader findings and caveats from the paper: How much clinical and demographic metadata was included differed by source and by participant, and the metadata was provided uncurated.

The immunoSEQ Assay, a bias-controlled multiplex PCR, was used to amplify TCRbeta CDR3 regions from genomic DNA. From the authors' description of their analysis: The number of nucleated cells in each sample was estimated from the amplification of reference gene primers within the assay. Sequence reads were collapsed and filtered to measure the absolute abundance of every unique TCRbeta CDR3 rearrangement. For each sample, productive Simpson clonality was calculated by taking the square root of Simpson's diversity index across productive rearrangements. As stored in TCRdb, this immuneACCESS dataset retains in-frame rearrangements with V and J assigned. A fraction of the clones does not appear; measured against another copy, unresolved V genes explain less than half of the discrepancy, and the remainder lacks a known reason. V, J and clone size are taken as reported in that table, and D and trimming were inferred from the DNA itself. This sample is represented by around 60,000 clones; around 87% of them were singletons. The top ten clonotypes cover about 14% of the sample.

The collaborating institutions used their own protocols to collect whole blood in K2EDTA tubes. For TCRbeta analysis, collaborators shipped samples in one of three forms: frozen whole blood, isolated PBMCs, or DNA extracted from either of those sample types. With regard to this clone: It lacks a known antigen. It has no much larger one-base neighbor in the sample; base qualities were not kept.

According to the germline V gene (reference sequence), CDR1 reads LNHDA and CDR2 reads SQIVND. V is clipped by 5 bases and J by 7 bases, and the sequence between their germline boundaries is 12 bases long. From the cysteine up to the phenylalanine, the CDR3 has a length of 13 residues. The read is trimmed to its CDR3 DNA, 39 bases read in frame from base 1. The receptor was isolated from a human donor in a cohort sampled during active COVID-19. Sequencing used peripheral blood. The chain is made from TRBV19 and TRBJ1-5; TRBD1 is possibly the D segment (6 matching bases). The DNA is TGTGCCAGTAGTTTGGGCAGGGGACAGCCCCAGCATTTT. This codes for CASSLGRGQPQHF.